The rows below give T cell receptor beta chains drawn from one sample of a study of T cells after yellow fever vaccination. TCRdb reprocessed the 5' RACE reads via MiXCR and lists one record per CDR3 protein. The data show 450,000 to 600,000 distinct CDR3 sequences, roughly 13% seen once. Here the sequenced sample was PBMCs, taken on the day of the yellow fever booster vaccination. The receptors were gathered from a man aged 25 to 45 who received the YFV17D yellow fever vaccine. Each CDR3 is given with its conserved first and last residue. D genes are given only for firm matches. The size field is filled for only some rows; it gives once, few, many or a size class.

D	size	V	J	DNA	CDR3
.	many	TRBV5-5	TRBJ2-1	TGTGCCAGCAGTCCGGGGTCGACATCCTACAATGAGCAGTTCTTC	CASSPGSTSYNEQFF
.	.	TRBV7-9	TRBJ1-3	TGTGCCAGCAGCTTGACTACAGGGAGCTCTGGAAACACCATATATTTT	CASSLTTGSSGNTIYF
TRBD2	.	TRBV4-2	TRBJ2-3	TGTGCCAGCAGCCATGGGACTAGCGGACCAGATACGCATTATTTT	CASSHGTSGPDTHYF
.	.	TRBV5-1	TRBJ1-1	TGCGCCAGCAGCCCTGGTGCGGGTTCTGTTACTGAAGCTTTCTTT	CASSPGAGSVTEAFF
TRBD1	few	TRBV20-1	TRBJ2-7	TGCAGTGCTAGAGGGGGGACAGGGGCCTACGAGCAGTACTTC	CSARGGTGAYEQYF
TRBD2	.	TRBV19	TRBJ2-1	TGTGCCAGTAGTATAGCGCGGAGGACTAGCGGGATCGTTGAGCAGTTCTTC	CASSIARRTSGIVEQFF
.	.	TRBV20-1	TRBJ2-1	TGCAGTGCTAGGAGACAGGACACCTCCTACAATGAGCAGTTCTTC	CSARRQDTSYNEQFF
TRBD2	.	TRBV7-2	TRBJ2-1	TGTGCCAGCAGCTCTAGCGGACCCGTGCAGTTCTTC	CASSSSGPVQFF
.	few	TRBV10-3	TRBJ2-7	TGTGCCATTAGGGATAGTCGAGTGCACGAGCAGTACTTC	CAIRDSRVHEQYF
.	few	TRBV12-3/TRBV12-4	TRBJ2-7	TGTGCCAGCAGTTTTTGGCGGGACTACGAGCAGTACTTC	CASSFWRDYEQYF
.	many	TRBV4-2	TRBJ2-2	TGTGCCAGCAGCCAATCAGGGCGGGGTGTAAGAAACACCGGGGAGCTGTTTTTT	CASSQSGRGVRNTGELFF
TRBD1	few	TRBV25-1	TRBJ1-5	TGTGCCAGCAGTCAGACAGGGGCTGGCCAGCCCCAGCATTTT	CASSQTGAGQPQHF
.	.	TRBV20-1	TRBJ1-1	TGCAGTGCTGATATCGGGAACACTGAAGCTTTCTTT	CSADIGNTEAFF
TRBD2	.	TRBV19	TRBJ2-1	TGTGCCAGTAGTATTCTAGCGGGAGCTGGTGAGCAGTTCTTC	CASSILAGAGEQFF
.	.	TRBV19	TRBJ1-2	TGTGCCAGTAGTATCCGGGGAGGGTTTGATGGCTACACCTTC	CASSIRGGFDGYTF
.	.	TRBV5-8	TRBJ2-3	TGTGCCATCGGCCCCAGGCTAGGAGCAGATACGCAGTATTTT	CAIGPRLGADTQYF
.	few	TRBV19	TRBJ1-5	TGTGCCAGTACCGGAAGCAATCAGCCCCAGCATTTT	CASTGSNQPQHF
TRBD2	.	TRBV20-1	TRBJ2-1	TGCAGTGCTCCGCCATACGTTAGCGGGAGAAAGACTGAGCAGTTCTTC	CSAPPYVSGRKTEQFF
.	.	TRBV28	TRBJ2-1	TGTGCCAGCGGGGGACGTGAAAATGAGCAGTTCTTC	CASGGRENEQFF
TRBD1	few	TRBV18	TRBJ2-5	TGTGCCAGCTCAGAACAGGGGGGCGAGACCCAGTACTTC	CASSEQGGETQYF
.	.	TRBV20-1	TRBJ2-7	TGCAGTGCTACCCGGTGGAGGGATTACGAGCAGTACTTC	CSATRWRDYEQYF
TRBD2	few	TRBV6-2/TRBV6-3	TRBJ2-6	TGTGCCAGCAGTCTGACTAGCGGGAGAGCCAAAACCCGCTCTGGGGCCAACGTCCTGACTTTC	CASSLTSGRAKTRSGANVLTF
TRBD1	.	TRBV7-2	TRBJ2-2	TGTGCCATCGGGGGACAGGACACCGGGGAGCTGTTTTTT	CAIGGQDTGELFF
.	many	TRBV28	TRBJ2-7	TGTGCCAGCAGTTTCGGGGGGCAGGAAAACGAGCAGTACTTC	CASSFGGQENEQYF
TRBD2	.	TRBV20-1	TRBJ2-3	TGCAGTGCTAGAGAGAGTAGCGGGTCAGATACGCAGTATTTT	CSARESSGSDTQYF
.	.	TRBV6-2/TRBV6-3	TRBJ2-3	TGTGCCAGCAGTTACTTCGCGAGTGGGACAGATACGCAGTATTTT	CASSYFASGTDTQYF
.	many	TRBV5-6	TRBJ2-7	TGTGCCAGCAGCTTAATCGCAGACTCCTACGAGCAGTACTTC	CASSLIADSYEQYF
.	.	TRBV4-3	TRBJ2-1	TGCGCCAGCAGCCAAGATGTTAGTGATGAGCAGTTCTTC	CASSQDVSDEQFF
.	.	TRBV13	TRBJ2-3	TGTGCCAGCAGCTTTTATCCTAATACGCAGTATTTT	CASSFYPNTQYF
.	.	TRBV11-2	TRBJ2-1	TGTGCCAGCAGCTTAGAGTTAGCGGCGTACTCCTACAATGAGCAGTTCTTC	CASSLELAAYSYNEQFF
TRBD2	.	TRBV5-4	TRBJ2-5	TGTGCCAGCAGCAAAACTAGCGGGAAACTAGGGACCCAGTACTTC	CASSKTSGKLGTQYF
TRBD1	few	TRBV12-3/TRBV12-4	TRBJ1-6	TGTGCCAGCAGGCCGACAGGGGAGAGATCACCCCTCCACTTT	CASRPTGERSPLHF
TRBD2	few	TRBV28	TRBJ2-3	TGTGCCAGCAGTTCGGCCAAGGGACTAGCGGGAAATCGGAATACGCAGTATTTT	CASSSAKGLAGNRNTQYF
TRBD1	few	TRBV15	TRBJ2-3	TGTGCCACCAGCAGAGCAGTCCAGGGGGCAGATACGCAGTATTTT	CATSRAVQGADTQYF
.	.	TRBV12-3/TRBV12-4	TRBJ2-2	TGTGCCAGCAGAAAGAGGGGTCGACGACCCGGGGAGCTGTTTTTT	CASRKRGRRPGELFF
TRBD1	.	TRBV12-3/TRBV12-4	TRBJ2-5	TGTGCCAGCAGTAGGGGACAGGGATTCGAAGAGACCCAGTACTTC	CASSRGQGFEETQYF
.	.	TRBV5-6	TRBJ2-7	TGTGCCAGCGCCCTTCGACTCGTCTGCTACGAGCAGTACTTC	CASALRLVCYEQYF
.	.	TRBV7-9	TRBJ1-4	TGTGCTAGCAGCCCAGTTGAAAAACTGTTTTTT	CASSPVEKLFF
.	few	TRBV2	TRBJ1-2	TGTGCCAGCAGTGATTCGCGGGCTCAGACCTTC	CASSDSRAQTF
.	few	TRBV14	TRBJ2-5	TGTGCCAGCAGCCTACACGTGTACCAAGAGACCCAGTACTTC	CASSLHVYQETQYF
.	.	TRBV25-1	TRBJ1-2	TGTGCCAGCAGTGCTTCGTCAGGGGTAAAGGGTGGCTACACCTTC	CASSASSGVKGGYTF
TRBD1	.	TRBV7-8	TRBJ2-5	TGTGCCAGCAGCTTAGAGACAGGGGCGGGCGAGACCCAGTACTTC	CASSLETGAGETQYF
.	once	TRBV15	TRBJ2-1	TGTGCCACCAGCGGAAGGACTATCATCAATGAGCAGTTCTTC	CATSGRTIINEQFF
.	.	TRBV7-9	TRBJ2-1	TGTGCCAGCAGCTTAAGGGACCCCCACTACAATGAGCAGTTCTTC	CASSLRDPHYNEQFF
TRBD2	few	TRBV29-1	TRBJ2-1	TGCAGCAGCGCATTATCATTGGGTCTAGCGGATAATGAGCAGTTCTTC	CSSALSLGLADNEQFF
.	few	TRBV5-1	TRBJ2-5	TGCGCCAGCAGCCCAGGGGCTCCAGAAGAGACCCAGTACTTC	CASSPGAPEETQYF
TRBD2	.	TRBV14	TRBJ2-5	TGTGCCAGCAGCCAAGAATCTAGCGGACAAGAGACCCAGTACTTC	CASSQESSGQETQYF
TRBD2	.	TRBV29-1	TRBJ2-5	TGCAGCGTCCTTCCGGGAGTAGCGGGAAGATACCAAGAGACCCAGTACTTC	CSVLPGVAGRYQETQYF
.	.	TRBV29-1	TRBJ2-1	TGCAGCCTCAACGATCCACAGTTGGGAAATGAGCAGTTCTTC	CSLNDPQLGNEQFF
.	.	TRBV28	TRBJ2-1	TGTGCCAGCAGTTTGTTCTCCTACCGTGATGAGCAGTTCTTC	CASSLFSYRDEQFF
.	few	TRBV20-1	TRBJ1-1	TGCAGTGCTCCGTTGTCCGGTAGTACTGAAGCTTTCTTT	CSAPLSGSTEAFF